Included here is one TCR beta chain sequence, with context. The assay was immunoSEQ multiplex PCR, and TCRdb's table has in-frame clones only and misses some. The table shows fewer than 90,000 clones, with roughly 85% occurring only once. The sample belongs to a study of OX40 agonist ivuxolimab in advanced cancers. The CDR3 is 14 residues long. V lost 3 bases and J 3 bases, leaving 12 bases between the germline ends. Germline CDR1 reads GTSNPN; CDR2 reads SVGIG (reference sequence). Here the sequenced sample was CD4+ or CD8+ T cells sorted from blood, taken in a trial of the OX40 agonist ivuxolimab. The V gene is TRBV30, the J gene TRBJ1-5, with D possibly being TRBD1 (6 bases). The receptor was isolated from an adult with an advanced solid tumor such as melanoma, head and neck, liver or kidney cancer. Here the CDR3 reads CAWSGGDNNQPQHF. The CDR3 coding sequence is TGTGCCTGGAGCGGTGGGGACAACAATCAGCCCCAGCATTTT.